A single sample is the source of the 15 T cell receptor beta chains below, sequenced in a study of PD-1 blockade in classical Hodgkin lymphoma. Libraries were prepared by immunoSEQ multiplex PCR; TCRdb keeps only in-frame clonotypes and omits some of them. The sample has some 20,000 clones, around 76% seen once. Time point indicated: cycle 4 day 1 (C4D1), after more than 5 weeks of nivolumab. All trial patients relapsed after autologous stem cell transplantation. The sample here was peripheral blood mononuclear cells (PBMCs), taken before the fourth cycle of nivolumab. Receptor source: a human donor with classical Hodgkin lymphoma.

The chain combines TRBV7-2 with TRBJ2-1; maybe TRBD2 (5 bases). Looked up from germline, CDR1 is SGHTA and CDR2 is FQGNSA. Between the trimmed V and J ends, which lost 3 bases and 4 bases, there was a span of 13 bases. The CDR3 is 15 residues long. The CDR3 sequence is CASSFPGIIYNEQFF. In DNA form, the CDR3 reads TGTGCCAGCAGCTTTCCGGGGATAATTTACAATGAGCAGTTCTTC. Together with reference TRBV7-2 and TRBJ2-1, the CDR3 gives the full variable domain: GAGVSQSPSNKVTEKGKDVELRCDPISGHTALYWYRQSLGQGLEFLIYFQGNSAPDKSGLPSDRFSAERTGGSVSTLTIQRTQQEDSAVYLCASSFPGIIYNEQFFGPGTRLTVL.

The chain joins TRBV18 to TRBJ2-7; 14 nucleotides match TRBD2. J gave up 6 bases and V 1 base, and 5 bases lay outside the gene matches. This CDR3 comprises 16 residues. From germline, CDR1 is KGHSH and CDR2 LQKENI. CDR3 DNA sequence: TGTGCCAGCTCACCACAGGCCGGACTAGCGGGAGGCGAGCAGTACTTC. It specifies CASSPQAGLAGGEQYF. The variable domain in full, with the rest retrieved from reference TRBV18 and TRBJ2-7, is NAGVMQNPRHLVRRRGQEARLRCSPMKGHSHVYWYRQLPEEGLKFMVYLQKENIIDESGMPKERFSAEFPKEGPSILRIQQVVRGDSAAYFCASSPQAGLAGGEQYFGPGTRLTVT.

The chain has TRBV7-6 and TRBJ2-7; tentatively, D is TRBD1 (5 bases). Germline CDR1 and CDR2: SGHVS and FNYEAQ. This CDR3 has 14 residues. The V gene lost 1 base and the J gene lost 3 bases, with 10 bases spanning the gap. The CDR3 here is CASSLGGRVYEQYF. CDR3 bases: TGTGCCAGCAGCTTAGGGGGCAGGGTCTACGAGCAGTACTTC. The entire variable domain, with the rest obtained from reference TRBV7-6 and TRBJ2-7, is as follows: GAGVSQSPRYKVTKRGQDVALRCDPISGHVSLYWYRQALGQGPEFLTYFNYEAQQDKSGLPNDRFSAERPEGSISTLTIQRTEQRDSAMYRCASSLGGRVYEQYFGPGTRLTVT.

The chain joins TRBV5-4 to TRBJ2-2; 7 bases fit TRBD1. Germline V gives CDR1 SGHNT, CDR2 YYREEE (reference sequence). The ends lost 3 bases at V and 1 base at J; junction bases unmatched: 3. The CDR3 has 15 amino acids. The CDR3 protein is CASSSSGGNTGELFF. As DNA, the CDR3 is TGTGCCAGCAGCTCTTCAGGGGGGAACACCGGGGAGCTGTTTTTT. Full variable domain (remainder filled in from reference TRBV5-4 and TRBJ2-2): ETGVTQSPTHLIKTRGQQVTLRCSSQSGHNTVSWYQQALGQGPQFIFQYYREEENGRGNFPPRFSGLQFPNYSSELNVNALELDDSALYLCASSSSGGNTGELFFGEGSRLTVL.

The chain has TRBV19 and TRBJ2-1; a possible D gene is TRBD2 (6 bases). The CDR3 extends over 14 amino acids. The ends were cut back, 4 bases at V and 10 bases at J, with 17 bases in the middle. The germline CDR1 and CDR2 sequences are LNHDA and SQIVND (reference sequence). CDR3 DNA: TGTGCCAGTAGTAGCCGCGTGACTAGTTCCGAGCAGTTCTTC. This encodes CASSSRVTSSEQFF.

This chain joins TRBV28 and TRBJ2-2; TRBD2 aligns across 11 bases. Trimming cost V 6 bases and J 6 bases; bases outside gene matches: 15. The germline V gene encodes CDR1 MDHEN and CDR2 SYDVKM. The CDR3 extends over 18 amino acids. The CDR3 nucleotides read TGTGCCAGCAGCCGATCTACCCCTAGCGGGAGGTTCGCCGGGGAGCTGTTTTTT. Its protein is CASSRSTPSGRFAGELFF.

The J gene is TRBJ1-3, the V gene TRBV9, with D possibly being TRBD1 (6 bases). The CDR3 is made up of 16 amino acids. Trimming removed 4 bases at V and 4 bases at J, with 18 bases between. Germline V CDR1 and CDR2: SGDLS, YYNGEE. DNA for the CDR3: TGTGCCAGCAGCTTCTTGGACAGCCCTTTGGGAAACACCATATATTTT. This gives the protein CASSFLDSPLGNTIYF.

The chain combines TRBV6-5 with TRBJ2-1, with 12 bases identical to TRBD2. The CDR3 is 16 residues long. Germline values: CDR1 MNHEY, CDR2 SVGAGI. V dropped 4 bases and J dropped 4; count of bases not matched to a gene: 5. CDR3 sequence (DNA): TGTGCCAGCAGTTCTATACTAGCGGGGGGATACAATGAGCAGTTCTTC. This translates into CASSSILAGGYNEQFF.

In DNA form, the CDR3 reads TGTGCCAGCAGCGCCCAGCGAGGAGGGCCCGACTACGAGCAGTACTTC. It translates to CASSAQRGGPDYEQYF. The rearrangement links TRBV9 to TRBJ2-7; TRBD2 is a possible D gene (6 bases). Trimming stripped 3 bases from V and 3 bases from J, with 19 bases between. The germline V gene has CDR1 SGDLS and CDR2 YYNGEE. The CDR3 runs to 16 residues.

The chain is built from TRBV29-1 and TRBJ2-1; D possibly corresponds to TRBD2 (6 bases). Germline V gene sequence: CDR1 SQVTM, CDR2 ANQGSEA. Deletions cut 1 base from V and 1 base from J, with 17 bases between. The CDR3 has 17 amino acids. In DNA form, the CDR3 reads TGCAGCGTTGAAGGGGGGGTCGGCAACGGATCCTACAATGAGCAGTTCTTC. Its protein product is CSVEGGVGNGSYNEQFF.

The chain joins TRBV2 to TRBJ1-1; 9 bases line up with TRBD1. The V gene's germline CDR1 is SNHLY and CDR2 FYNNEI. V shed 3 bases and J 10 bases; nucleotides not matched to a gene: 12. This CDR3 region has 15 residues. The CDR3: CASSDRTGDPQGAFF. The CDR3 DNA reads TGTGCCAGCAGTGATAGGACAGGGGACCCCCAGGGAGCTTTCTTT.

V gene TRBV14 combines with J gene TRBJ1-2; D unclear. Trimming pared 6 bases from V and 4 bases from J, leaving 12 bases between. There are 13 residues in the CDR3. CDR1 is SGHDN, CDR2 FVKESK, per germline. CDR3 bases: TGTGCCAGCAGGCCCGACGGACCCTATGGCTACACCTTC. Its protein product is CASRPDGPYGYTF. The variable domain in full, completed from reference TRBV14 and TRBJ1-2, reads EAGVTQFPSHSVIEKGQTVTLRCDPISGHDNLYWYRRVMGKEIKFLLHFVKESKQDESGMPNNRFLAERTGGTYSTLKVQPAELEDSGVYFCASRPDGPYGYTFGSGTRLTVV.

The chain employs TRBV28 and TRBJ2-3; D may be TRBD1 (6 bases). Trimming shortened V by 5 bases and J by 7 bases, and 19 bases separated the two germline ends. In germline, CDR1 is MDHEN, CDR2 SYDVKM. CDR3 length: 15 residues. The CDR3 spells CASSHGQIRTNTQYF. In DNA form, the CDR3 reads TGTGCCAGCAGTCACGGACAGATCCGAACCAATACGCAGTATTTT.

The CDR3 nucleotides read TGTGCCAGCAGGACCGGGAATTCCTATGGCTACACCTTC. This encodes CASRTGNSYGYTF. The rearrangement links TRBV6-5 to TRBJ1-2; the D is unclear. The CDR3 totals 13 residues. Germline V lookup: CDR1 MNHEY, CDR2 SVGAGI. V lost 6 bases and J 4 bases, leaving 12 bases between the germline ends.

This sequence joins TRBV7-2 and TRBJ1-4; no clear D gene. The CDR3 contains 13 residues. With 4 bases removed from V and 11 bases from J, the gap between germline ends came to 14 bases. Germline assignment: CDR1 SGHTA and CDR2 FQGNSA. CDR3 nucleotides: TGTGCCAGCAGCTCAGGACTGTCGACTAAACTGTTTTTT. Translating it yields CASSSGLSTKLFF. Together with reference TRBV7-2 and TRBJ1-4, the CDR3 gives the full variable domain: GAGVSQSPSNKVTEKGKDVELRCDPISGHTALYWYRQSLGQGLEFLIYFQGNSAPDKSGLPSDRFSAERTGGSVSTLTIQRTQQEDSAVYLCASSSGLSTKLFFGSGTQLSVL.